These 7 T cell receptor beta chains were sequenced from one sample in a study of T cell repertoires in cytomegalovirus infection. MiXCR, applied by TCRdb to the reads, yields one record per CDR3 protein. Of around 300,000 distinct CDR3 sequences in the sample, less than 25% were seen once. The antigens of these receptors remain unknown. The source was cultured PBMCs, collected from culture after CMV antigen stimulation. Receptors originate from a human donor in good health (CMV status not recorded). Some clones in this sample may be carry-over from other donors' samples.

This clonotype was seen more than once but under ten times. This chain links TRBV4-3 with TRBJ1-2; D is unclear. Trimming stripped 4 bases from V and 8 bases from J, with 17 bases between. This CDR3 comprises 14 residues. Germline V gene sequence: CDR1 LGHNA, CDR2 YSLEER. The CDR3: CASSPQEGLVGYTF. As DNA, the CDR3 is TGCGCCAGCAGCCCTCAAGAGGGTTTGGTGGGCTACACCTTC.

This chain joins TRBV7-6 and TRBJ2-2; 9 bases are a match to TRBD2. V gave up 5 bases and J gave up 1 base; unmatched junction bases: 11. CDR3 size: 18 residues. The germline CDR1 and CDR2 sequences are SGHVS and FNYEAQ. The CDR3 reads CASSRELLAGLNTGELFF. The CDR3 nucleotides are TGTGCCAGCAGCCGTGAACTGCTAGCGGGGCTGAACACCGGGGAGCTGTTTTTT.

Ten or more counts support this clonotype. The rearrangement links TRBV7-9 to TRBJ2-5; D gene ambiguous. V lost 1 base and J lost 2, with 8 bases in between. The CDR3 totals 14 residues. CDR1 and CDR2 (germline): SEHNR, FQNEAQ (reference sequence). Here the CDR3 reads CASSLGQVQETQYF. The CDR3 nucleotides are TGTGCCAGCAGCTTAGGCCAGGTACAAGAGACCCAGTACTTC.

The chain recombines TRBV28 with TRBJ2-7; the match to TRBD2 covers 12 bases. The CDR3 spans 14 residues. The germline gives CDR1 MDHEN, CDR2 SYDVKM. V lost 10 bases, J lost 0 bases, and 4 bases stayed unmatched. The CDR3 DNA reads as TGTGCCATTAGGACTAGCGGGATCTCCTACGAGCAGTACTTC. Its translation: CAIRTSGISYEQYF.

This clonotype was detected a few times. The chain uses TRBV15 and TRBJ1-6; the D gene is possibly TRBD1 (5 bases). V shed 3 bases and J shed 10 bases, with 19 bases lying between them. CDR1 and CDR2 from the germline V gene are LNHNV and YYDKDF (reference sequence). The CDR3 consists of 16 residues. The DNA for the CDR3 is TGTGCCACCAGCAGCGACCCAGGGTTAAAGAACTCACCCCTCCACTTT. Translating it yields CATSSDPGLKNSPLHF.

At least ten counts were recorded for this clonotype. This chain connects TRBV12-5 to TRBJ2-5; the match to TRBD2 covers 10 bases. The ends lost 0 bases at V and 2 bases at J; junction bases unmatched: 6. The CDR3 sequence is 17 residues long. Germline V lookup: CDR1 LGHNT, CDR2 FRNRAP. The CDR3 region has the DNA TGTGCTAGTGGTTTGGTACGCGGACTAGCGGATCAAGAGACCCAGTACTTC. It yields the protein CASGLVRGLADQETQYF.

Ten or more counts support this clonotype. The CDR3 DNA reads as TGTGCCAGCAGCTTAGCTAGGGAAACTAACTATGGCTACACCTTC. Residues: CASSLARETNYGYTF. The J gene is TRBJ1-2, the V gene TRBV7-9, with D hard to call. Trimming pared 0 bases from V and 0 bases from J, leaving 8 bases between. The CDR3 loop spans 15 amino acids. CDR1 is SEHNR, CDR2 FQNEAQ, per germline (reference sequence).